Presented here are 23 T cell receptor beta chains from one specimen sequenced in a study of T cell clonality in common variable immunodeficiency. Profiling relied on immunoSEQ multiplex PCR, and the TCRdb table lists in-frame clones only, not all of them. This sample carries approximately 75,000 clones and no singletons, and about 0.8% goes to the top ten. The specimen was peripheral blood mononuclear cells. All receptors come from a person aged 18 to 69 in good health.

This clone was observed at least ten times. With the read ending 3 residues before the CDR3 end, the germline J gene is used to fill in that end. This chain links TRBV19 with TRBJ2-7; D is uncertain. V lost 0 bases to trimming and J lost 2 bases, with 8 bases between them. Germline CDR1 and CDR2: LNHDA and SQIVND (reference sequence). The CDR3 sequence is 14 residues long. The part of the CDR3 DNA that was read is TGTGCCAGTAGTATAGAGGCCAGTCCCTACGAG. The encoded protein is CASSIEASPYE. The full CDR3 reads CASSIEASPYEQYF.

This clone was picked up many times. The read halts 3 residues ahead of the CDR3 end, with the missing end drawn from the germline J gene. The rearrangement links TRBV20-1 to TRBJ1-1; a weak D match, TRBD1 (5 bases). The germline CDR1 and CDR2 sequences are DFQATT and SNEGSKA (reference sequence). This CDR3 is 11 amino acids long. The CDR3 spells CSAPTGGDAFF. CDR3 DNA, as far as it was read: TGCAGTGCTCCGACGGGGGGGGAT.

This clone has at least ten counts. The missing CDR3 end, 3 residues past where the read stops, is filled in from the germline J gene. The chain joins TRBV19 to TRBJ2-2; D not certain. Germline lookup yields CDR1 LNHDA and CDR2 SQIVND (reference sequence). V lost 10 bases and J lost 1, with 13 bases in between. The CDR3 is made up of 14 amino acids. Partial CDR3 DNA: TGTGCCACAGGCAGCATCAAGAACACCGGGGAG. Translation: CATGSIKNTGE. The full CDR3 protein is CATGSIKNTGELFF. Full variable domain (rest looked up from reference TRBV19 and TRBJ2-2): DGGITQSPKYLFRKEGQNVTLSCEQNLNHDAMYWYRQDPGQGLRLIYYSQIVNDFQKGDIAEGYSVSREKKESFPLTVTSAQKNPTAFYLCATGSIKNTGELFFGEGSRLTVL.

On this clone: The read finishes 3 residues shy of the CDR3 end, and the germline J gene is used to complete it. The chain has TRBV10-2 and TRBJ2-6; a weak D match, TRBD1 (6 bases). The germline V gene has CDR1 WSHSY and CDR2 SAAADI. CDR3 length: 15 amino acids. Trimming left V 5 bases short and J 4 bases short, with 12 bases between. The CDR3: CASSNTGSGANVLTF. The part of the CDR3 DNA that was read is TGCGCCAGCAGTAATACAGGGTCCGGGGCCAACGTC.

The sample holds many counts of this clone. The part of the CDR3 DNA that was read is TGTGCCAGCAGCTACTCGACAAGCTCCTACGAG. Translated: CASSYSTSSYE. The full CDR3 is CASSYSTSSYEQYF. This sequence joins TRBV7-2 and TRBJ2-7; D unresolved. From the germline J gene comes the end of the CDR3, since the read stops 3 residues before it. Deletions cut 4 bases from V and 0 bases from J, with 10 bases between. Germline CDR1 reads SGHTA; CDR2 reads FQGNSA. This CDR3 spans 14 amino acids.

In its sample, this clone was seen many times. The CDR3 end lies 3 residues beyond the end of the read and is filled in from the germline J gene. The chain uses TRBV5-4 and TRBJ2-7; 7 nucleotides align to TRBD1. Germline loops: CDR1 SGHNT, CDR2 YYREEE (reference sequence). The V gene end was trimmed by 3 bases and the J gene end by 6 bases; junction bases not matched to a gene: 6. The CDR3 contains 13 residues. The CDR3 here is CASSSGTAPEQYF. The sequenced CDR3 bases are TGTGCCAGCAGCTCCGGGACAGCCCCCGAG.

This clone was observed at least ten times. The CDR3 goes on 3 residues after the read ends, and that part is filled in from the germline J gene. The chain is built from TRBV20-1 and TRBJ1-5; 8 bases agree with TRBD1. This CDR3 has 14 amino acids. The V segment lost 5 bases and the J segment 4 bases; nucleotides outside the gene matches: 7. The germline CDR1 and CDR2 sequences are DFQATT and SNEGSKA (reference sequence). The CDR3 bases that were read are TGCAGTGCTGCCCGACAGGGGTCGAATCAGCCC. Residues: CSAARQGSNQP. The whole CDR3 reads CSAARQGSNQPQHF.

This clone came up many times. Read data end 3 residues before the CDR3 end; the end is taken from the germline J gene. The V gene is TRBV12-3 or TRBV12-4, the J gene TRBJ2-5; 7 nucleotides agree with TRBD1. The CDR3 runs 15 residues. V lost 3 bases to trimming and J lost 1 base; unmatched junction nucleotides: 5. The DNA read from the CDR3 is TGTGCCAGCAGTTTTTCGACAGGGTCCCAAGAGACC. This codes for CASSFSTGSQET. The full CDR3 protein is CASSFSTGSQETQYF.

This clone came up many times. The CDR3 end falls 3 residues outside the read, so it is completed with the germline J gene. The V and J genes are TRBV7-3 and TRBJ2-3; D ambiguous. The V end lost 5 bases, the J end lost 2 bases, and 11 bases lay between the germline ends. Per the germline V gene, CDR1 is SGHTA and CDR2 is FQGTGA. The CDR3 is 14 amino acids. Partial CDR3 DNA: TGTGCCAGCAGCCCTAGTCACTCCACAGATACG. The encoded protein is CASSPSHSTDT. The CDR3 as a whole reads CASSPSHSTDTQYF.

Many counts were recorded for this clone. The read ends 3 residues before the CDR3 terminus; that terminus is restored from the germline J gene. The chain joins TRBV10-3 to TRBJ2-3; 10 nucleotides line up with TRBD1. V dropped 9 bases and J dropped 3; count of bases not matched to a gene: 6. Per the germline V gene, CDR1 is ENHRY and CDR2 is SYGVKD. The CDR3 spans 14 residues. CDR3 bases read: TGTGCCATTCGCGACAGGGGGCCGACAGATACG. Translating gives CAIRDRGPTDT. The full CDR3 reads CAIRDRGPTDTQYF.

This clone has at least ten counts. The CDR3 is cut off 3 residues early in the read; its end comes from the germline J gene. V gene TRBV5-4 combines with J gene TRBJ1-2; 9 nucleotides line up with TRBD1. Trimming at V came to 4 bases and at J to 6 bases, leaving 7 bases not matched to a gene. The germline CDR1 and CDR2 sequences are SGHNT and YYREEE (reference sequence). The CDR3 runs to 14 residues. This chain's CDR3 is CASSHPDRGDGYTF. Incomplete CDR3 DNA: TGTGCCAGCAGCCACCCTGACAGGGGGGATGGC.

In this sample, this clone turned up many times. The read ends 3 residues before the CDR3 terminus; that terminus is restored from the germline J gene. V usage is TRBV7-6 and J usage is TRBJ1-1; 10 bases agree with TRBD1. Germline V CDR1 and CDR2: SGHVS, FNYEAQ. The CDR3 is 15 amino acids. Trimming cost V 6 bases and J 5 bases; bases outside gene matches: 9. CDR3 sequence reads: CASSPRTGGETEAFF. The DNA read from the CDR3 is TGTGCCAGCAGTCCGCGGACAGGGGGAGAGACTGAA.

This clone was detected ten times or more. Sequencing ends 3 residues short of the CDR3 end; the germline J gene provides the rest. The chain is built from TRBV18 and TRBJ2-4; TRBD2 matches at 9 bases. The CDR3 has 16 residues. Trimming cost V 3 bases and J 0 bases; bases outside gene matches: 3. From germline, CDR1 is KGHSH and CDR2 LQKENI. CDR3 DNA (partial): TGTGCCAGCTCACCCCTAGCGGGAATAGCCAAAAACATT. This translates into CASSPLAGIAKNI. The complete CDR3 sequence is CASSPLAGIAKNIQYF.

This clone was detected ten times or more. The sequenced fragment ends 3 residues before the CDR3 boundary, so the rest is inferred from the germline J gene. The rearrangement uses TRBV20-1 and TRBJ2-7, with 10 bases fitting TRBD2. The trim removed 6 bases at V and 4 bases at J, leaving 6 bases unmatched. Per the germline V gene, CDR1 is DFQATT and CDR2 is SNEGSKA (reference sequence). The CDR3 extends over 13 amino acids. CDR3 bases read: TGCAGTGCCCCGGGACTAGCGCCGTACGAG. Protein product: CSAPGLAPYE. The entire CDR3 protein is CSAPGLAPYEQYF.

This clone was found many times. CDR3 DNA (partial): TGTGCCAGCAGCGCCGGGACTAGGGATTACAATGAG. Its translation is CASSAGTRDYNE. The whole CDR3 reads CASSAGTRDYNEQFF. This chain links TRBV7-9 with TRBJ2-1; TRBD2 agrees at 8 bases. The CDR3 end lies 3 residues beyond the end of the read and is filled in from the germline J gene. The V gene end was trimmed by 5 bases and the J gene end by 4 bases; junction bases not matched to a gene: 7. From germline, CDR1 is SEHNR and CDR2 FQNEAQ (reference sequence). The CDR3 covers 15 residues. Variable domain in full (rest from reference TRBV7-9 and TRBJ2-1): DTGVSQNPRHKITKRGQNVTFRCDPISEHNRLYWYRQTLGQGPEFLTYFQNEAQLEKSRLLSDRFSAERPKGSFSTLEIQRTEQGDSAMYLCASSAGTRDYNEQFFGPGTRLTVL.

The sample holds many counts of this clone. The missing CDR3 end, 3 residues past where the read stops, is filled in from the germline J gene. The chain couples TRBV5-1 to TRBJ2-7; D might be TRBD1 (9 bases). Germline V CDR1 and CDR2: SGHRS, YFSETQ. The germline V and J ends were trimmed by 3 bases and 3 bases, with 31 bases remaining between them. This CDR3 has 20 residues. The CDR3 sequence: CASSSRPGQGFQRELYEQYF. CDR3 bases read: TGCGCCAGCAGCTCCCGTCCAGGACAGGGGTTCCAGCGGGAGCTCTACGAG.

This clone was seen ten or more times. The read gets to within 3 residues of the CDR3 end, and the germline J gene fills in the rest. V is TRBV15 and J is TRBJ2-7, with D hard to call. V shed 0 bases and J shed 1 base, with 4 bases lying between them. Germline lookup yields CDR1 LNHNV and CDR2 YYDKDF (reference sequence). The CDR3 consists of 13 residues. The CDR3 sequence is CATSRDLSYEQYF. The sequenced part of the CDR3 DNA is TGTGCCACCAGCAGAGATCTTTCCTACGAG.

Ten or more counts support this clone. CDR3 in amino acids: CACAGDRWSYEQYF. The covered CDR3 bases are TGTGCCTGCGCGGGGGACAGGTGGTCCTACGAG. The chain carries TRBV30 and TRBJ2-7; tentatively, D is TRBD1 (8 bases). The CDR3 goes on 3 residues after the read ends, and that part is filled in from the germline J gene. The CDR3 is 14 amino acids. The germline gives CDR1 GTSNPN, CDR2 SVGIG (reference sequence). Trimming left V 6 bases short and J 1 base short, with 16 bases between.

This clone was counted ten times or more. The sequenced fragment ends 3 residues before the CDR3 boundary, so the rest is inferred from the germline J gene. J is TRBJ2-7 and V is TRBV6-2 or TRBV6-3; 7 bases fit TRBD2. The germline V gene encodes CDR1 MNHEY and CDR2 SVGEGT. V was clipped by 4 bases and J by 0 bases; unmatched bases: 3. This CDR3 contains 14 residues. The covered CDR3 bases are TGTGCCAGCAGTTGGGGAGGGGACTCCTACGAG. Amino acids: CASSWGGDSYE. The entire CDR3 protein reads CASSWGGDSYEQYF.

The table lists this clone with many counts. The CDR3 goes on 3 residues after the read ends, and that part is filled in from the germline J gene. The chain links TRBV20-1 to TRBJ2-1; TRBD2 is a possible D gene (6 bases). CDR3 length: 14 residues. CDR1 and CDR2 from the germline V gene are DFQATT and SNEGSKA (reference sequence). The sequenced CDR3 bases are TGCAGCGGGGTATCTAGCGTCGGCGGGGATGAG. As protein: CSGVSSVGGDE. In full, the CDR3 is CSGVSSVGGDEQFF.

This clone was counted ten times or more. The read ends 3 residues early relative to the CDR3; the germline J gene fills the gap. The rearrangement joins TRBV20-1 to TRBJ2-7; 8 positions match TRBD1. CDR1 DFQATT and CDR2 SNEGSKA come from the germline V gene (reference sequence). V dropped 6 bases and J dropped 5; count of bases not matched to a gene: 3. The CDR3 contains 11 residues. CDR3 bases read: TGCAGTGCCAAGGACAGGGACGAG. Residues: CSAKDRDE. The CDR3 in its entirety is CSAKDRDEQYF.

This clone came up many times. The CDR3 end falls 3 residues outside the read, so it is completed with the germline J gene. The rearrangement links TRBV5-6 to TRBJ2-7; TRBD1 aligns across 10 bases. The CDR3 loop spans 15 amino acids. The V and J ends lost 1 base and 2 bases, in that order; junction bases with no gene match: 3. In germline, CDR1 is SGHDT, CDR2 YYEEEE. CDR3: CASSLWGTGAYEQYF. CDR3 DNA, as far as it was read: TGTGCCAGCAGCTTGTGGGGGACAGGGGCCTACGAG.

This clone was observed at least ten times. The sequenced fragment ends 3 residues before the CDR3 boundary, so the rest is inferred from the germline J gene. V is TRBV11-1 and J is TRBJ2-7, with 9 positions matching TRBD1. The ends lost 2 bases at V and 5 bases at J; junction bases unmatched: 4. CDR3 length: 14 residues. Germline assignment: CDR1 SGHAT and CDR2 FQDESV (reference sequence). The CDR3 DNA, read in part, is TGTGCCAGCAGCTTACTGACAGGGGGTAACGAG. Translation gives CASSLLTGGNE. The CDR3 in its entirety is CASSLLTGGNEQYF.